The entry below gives a single T cell receptor beta chain sequence along with its context. This sample is drawn from a study of OX40 agonist ivuxolimab in advanced cancers. Unmatched junction bases numbered 6, after V lost 5 bases and J lost 0 bases. Germline CDR1 is SGHNT and CDR2 is YENEEA. The CDR3 sequence is 16 residues long. TCRdb's table, derived via immunoSEQ multiplex PCR, lists solely in-frame clones and lacks some. The data show tens of thousands of clones, 91% seen once. The sample was CD4+ or CD8+ T cells sorted from blood, taken in a trial of the OX40 agonist ivuxolimab. This receptor was taken from an adult with an advanced solid tumor such as melanoma, head and neck, liver or kidney cancer. The chain combines TRBV11-3 with TRBJ1-3, with 8 bases that match TRBD1. CDR3 sequence reads: CASSPGQVFSGNTIYF. The CDR3 bases are TGTGCCAGCAGCCCGGGACAGGTGTTCTCTGGAAACACCATATATTTT.